Below, one T cell receptor (beta chain) is given with its context. What it recognizes is unknown. The CDR3 has 14 residues. Germline loops: CDR1 SNHLY, CDR2 FYNNEI. V gave up 2 bases and J gave up 6 bases, with 13 bases separating them. Every participating donor contributed roughly 11 milliliters of peripheral blood through a draw. The data were taken from a study of blood T cells in healthy people across ages. Whole-study context: About one barcoded beta molecule per two T cells was captured by template switching.

For the second PCR, which ran for roughly 7 to 11 cycles, a sample-barcoded 5' primer and a J-beta primer mix were used. Via MiXCR, TCRdb re-called the 5' RACE reads, giving one row per CDR3 protein. This sample carries fewer than 750,000 distinct CDR3 sequences, around 48% of them seen once, and the ten largest clones take around 24%. General observations from the study: Not knowing donor CMV status may have confounded expanded clonotype changes. Naive T cell percentage strongly correlated with TCR beta diversity.

The receptor's source is a man older than 75 in good health. This rearrangement joins TRBV2 to TRBJ2-5; unclear D gene. Material for sequencing was blood. The CDR3 is CASSEWSERKTQYF. The DNA for the CDR3 is TGTGCCAGCAGTGAATGGTCAGAGAGAAAGACCCAGTACTTC. Full variable domain (missing parts from reference TRBV2 and TRBJ2-5): EPEVTQTPSHQVTQMGQEVILRCVPISNHLYFYWYRQILGQKVEFLVSFYNNEISEKSEIFDDQFSVERPDGSNFTLKIRSTKLEDSAMYFCASSEWSERKTQYFGPGTRLLVL.